One and the same sample provided the 18 T cell receptor beta chains below, sequenced in a study of T cells in Graves' hyperthyroidism and ophthalmopathy. Researchers took RNA transcripts and amplified the TCR beta CDR3 regions from them. HTBI primers were employed in a first-round RT-PCR of the TCR CDR3. In TCRdb, the multiplex PCR reads were re-called with MiXCR into one record per CDR3 protein. The table has hundreds of thousands of distinct CDR3 sequences, about 15% seen once. Sequencing input: blood. Every receptor here comes from a woman aged 25 to 39 with Graves' hyperthyroidism.

This clonotype was detected only a few times. The chain joins TRBV19 to TRBJ2-2, with no clear D. Germline CDR1 reads LNHDA; CDR2 reads SQIVND (reference sequence). This CDR3 spans 11 amino acids. The germline V and J ends were trimmed by 5 bases and 13 bases, with 11 bases remaining between them. Written as DNA, the CDR3 is TGTGCCAGTAGTTATGTCGGTGGGCTGTTTTTT. This gives the protein CASSYVGGLFF.

This clonotype was counted ten times or more. CDR3 coding DNA: TGTGCCAGCAGCCTTGAGGGGGGCTACGAGCAGTACTTC. Translated: CASSLEGGYEQYF. The rearrangement links TRBV7-2 to TRBJ2-7; tentatively, D is TRBD1 or TRBD2 (6 bases each). Trimming removed 5 bases from V and 3 bases from J, with 11 bases in between. The CDR3 extends over 13 amino acids. In germline, CDR1 is SGHTA, CDR2 FQGNSA. The complete variable domain, with remaining parts taken from reference TRBV7-2 and TRBJ2-7, reads GAGVSQSPSNKVTEKGKDVELRCDPISGHTALYWYRQSLGQGLEFLIYFQGNSAPDKSGLPSDRFSAERTGGSVSTLTIQRTQQEDSAVYLCASSLEGGYEQYFGPGTRLTVT.

In its sample, this clonotype was seen many times. The V and J genes are TRBV11-2 and TRBJ2-3, with 13 bases identical to TRBD2. The germline V gene has CDR1 SGHAT and CDR2 FQNNGV. The V and J ends lost 4 bases and 3 bases, in that order; junction bases with no gene match: 7. The CDR3 totals 17 residues. CDR3 nucleotide sequence: TGTGCCAGCAGCTGGGGGACTAGCGGGATCGGGACAGATACGCAGTATTTT. Translated: CASSWGTSGIGTDTQYF.

This clonotype was seen only a few times. The J gene is TRBJ2-1, the V gene TRBV24-1; possibly TRBD1 or TRBD2 for D (9 bases each). The CDR3 extends over 20 amino acids. V dropped 1 base and J dropped 12 bases, with 33 bases sitting between them. The germline V gene has CDR1 KGHDR and CDR2 SFDVKD. In DNA, the CDR3 is TGTGCCACCAGTGATTTTTGGACAGGGGCCAGTAGCGGGGGTCCGATAGTGCAGTTCTTC. Its protein product is CATSDFWTGASSGGPIVQFF.

The gene calls are TRBV4-2 and TRBJ2-3, with D possibly being TRBD2 (6 bases). CDR3 length: 14 amino acids. V shed 0 bases and J shed 2 bases, with 6 bases lying between them. In germline, CDR1 is LGHNA, CDR2 YNFKEQ. The CDR3 loop is CASSQERDTDTQYF. DNA for the CDR3: TGTGCCAGCAGCCAAGAGCGGGACACAGATACGCAGTATTTT.

This clonotype was counted ten times or more. The V and J genes are TRBV20-1 and TRBJ2-1; possibly TRBD2 for D (6 bases). The CDR3 loop spans 15 amino acids. With 3 bases removed from V and 2 bases from J, the gap between germline ends came to 14 bases. CDR1 is DFQATT and CDR2 is SNEGSKA in the germline V gene (reference sequence). CDR3 nucleotide sequence: TGCAGTGCTAGCCCCTCCCGCGGGACCTACAATGAGCAGTTCTTC. Amino acid sequence: CSASPSRGTYNEQFF.

This clonotype has ten or more counts. The chain joins TRBV7-2 to TRBJ2-3; 8 bases line up with TRBD2. CDR1 and CDR2 from the germline V gene are SGHTA and FQGNSA. The CDR3 runs to 16 residues. Germline trimming cut 5 bases from V and 6 bases from J; bases unmatched to any gene: 13. The CDR3 DNA follows: TGTGCCAGCAGCCCAGCCATAGGCGGGGGGCGGGATACGCAGTATTTT. Encoded protein: CASSPAIGGGRDTQYF.

The genes are TRBV24-1 and TRBJ2-1; D perhaps matches TRBD2 (5 bases). The CDR3 has 15 residues. Trimming pared 9 bases from V and 15 bases from J, leaving 29 bases between. CDR1 and CDR2 (germline): KGHDR, SFDVKD. CDR3: CATQGGPEGGPPRFF. The CDR3 DNA follows: TGTGCCACCCAAGGAGGCCCCGAGGGCGGCCCGCCCCGGTTCTTC.

In its sample, this clonotype was seen many times. This sequence joins TRBV7-2 and TRBJ2-7; D might be TRBD1 (6 bases). The germline gives CDR1 SGHTA, CDR2 FQGNSA. This CDR3 comprises 20 residues. V lost 4 bases and J 4 bases, leaving 32 bases between the germline ends. CDR3 protein: CASSSPGQSARVKRRYEQYF. In nucleotides, the CDR3 is TGTGCCAGCAGCTCACCCGGACAGAGCGCAAGGGTGAAGCGACGGTACGAGCAGTACTTC. Full variable domain (rest looked up from reference TRBV7-2 and TRBJ2-7): GAGVSQSPSNKVTEKGKDVELRCDPISGHTALYWYRQSLGQGLEFLIYFQGNSAPDKSGLPSDRFSAERTGGSVSTLTIQRTQQEDSAVYLCASSSPGQSARVKRRYEQYFGPGTRLTVT.

This clonotype was detected many times. This rearrangement joins TRBV6-6 to TRBJ2-2, with D possibly TRBD1 on 5 matching bases. In germline, CDR1 is MNHNY, CDR2 SVGAGI (reference sequence). Trimming pared 2 bases from V and 4 bases from J, leaving 8 bases between. This CDR3 spans 14 amino acids. CDR3 sequence: CASSYLRGTGELFF. The CDR3, as DNA: TGTGCCAGCAGTTACCTAAGGGGCACCGGGGAGCTGTTTTTT.

In its sample, this clonotype was seen many times. This sequence joins TRBV7-2 and TRBJ2-7; TRBD2 is a possible D gene (6 bases). The CDR3 spans 14 residues. Trimming cost V 2 bases and J 1 base, with 9 bases left between them. CDR1 and CDR2 (germline): SGHTA, FQGNSA. CDR3 DNA: TGTGCCAGCAGCTTATCGGCGGGATCCTACGAGCAGTACTTC. Residues: CASSLSAGSYEQYF.

This clonotype came up many times. The gene calls are TRBV6-1 and TRBJ1-5; unclear D gene. This CDR3 contains 13 residues. Trimming shortened V by 2 bases and J by 5 bases, and 7 bases separated the two germline ends. Germline V gene sequence: CDR1 MNHNS, CDR2 SASEGT. The CDR3 loop is CASSEREDQPQHF. CDR3 bases: TGTGCCAGCAGTGAACGGGAGGATCAGCCCCAGCATTTT.

The chain carries TRBV28 and TRBJ1-4; TRBD1 might be the D (5 bases). V was shortened by 4 bases and J by 7 bases, with 16 bases between the two germline ends. Looked up from germline, CDR1 is MDHEN and CDR2 is SYDVKM. The CDR3 has 15 residues. This CDR3 reads CASSSSGTRGEKLFF. As DNA, the CDR3 is TGTGCCAGCAGTTCCTCCGGGACGAGGGGTGAAAAACTGTTTTTT. The full variable domain, completed using reference TRBV28 and TRBJ1-4, is DVKVTQSSRYLVKRTGEKVFLECVQDMDHENMFWYRQDPGLGLRLIYFSYDVKMKEKGDIPEGYSVSREKKERFSLILESASTNQTSMYLCASSSSGTRGEKLFFGSGTQLSVL.

In this sample, this clonotype turned up a few times. The chain has TRBV20-1 and TRBJ2-3; 8 nucleotides match TRBD1. The CDR3 runs to 15 residues. Germline lookup yields CDR1 DFQATT and CDR2 SNEGSKA (reference sequence). V gave up 6 bases and J gave up 6 bases; unmatched junction bases: 14. CDR3 DNA sequence: TGCAGTGCCCCCCCGGACAGGGCCGGACCGGATACGCAGTATTTT. Protein: CSAPPDRAGPDTQYF.

This clonotype was counted a few times. The V and J genes are TRBV19 and TRBJ2-2; D is perhaps TRBD2 (6 bases). This CDR3 contains 15 residues. Germline CDR1 LNHDA, CDR2 SQIVND (reference sequence). V gave up 4 bases and J gave up 1 base, with 10 bases separating them. The CDR3 DNA reads as TGTGCCAGTAGTACTCTAGCGTTGAACACCGGGGAGCTGTTTTTT. Protein: CASSTLALNTGELFF.

This clonotype was detected ten times or more. The J gene is TRBJ2-7, the V gene TRBV27, with D tentatively TRBD1 (6 bases). Germline assignment: CDR1 MNHEY and CDR2 SMNVEV (reference sequence). The CDR3 covers 13 residues. V was shortened by 4 bases and J by 6 bases, with 13 bases between the two germline ends. CDR3 nucleotide sequence: TGTGCCAGCAGTTCCGGGACAACCCTCGAGCAGTACTTC. Its protein is CASSSGTTLEQYF.

This clonotype was detected many times. This chain joins TRBV28 and TRBJ2-3, with a weak D call TRBD1 (5 bases). The CDR3 has 15 residues. With 4 bases removed from V and 4 bases from J, the gap between germline ends came to 15 bases. From germline, CDR1 is MDHEN and CDR2 SYDVKM. The CDR3: CASSWVQGRPDTQYF. The CDR3 coding sequence is TGTGCCAGCAGTTGGGTCCAGGGTCGGCCAGATACGCAGTATTTT. The full variable domain, in which reference TRBV28 and TRBJ2-3 provide the parts outside the CDR3, is DVKVTQSSRYLVKRTGEKVFLECVQDMDHENMFWYRQDPGLGLRLIYFSYDVKMKEKGDIPEGYSVSREKKERFSLILESASTNQTSMYLCASSWVQGRPDTQYFGPGTRLTVL.

This clonotype was picked up many times. The chain uses TRBV20-1 and TRBJ2-2, with 8 bases aligning to TRBD2. Unmatched junction bases numbered 2, after V lost 0 bases and J lost 5 bases. The CDR3 runs 14 residues. CDR1 is DFQATT, CDR2 SNEGSKA, per germline (reference sequence). CDR3: CSAREAGVTGELFF. The CDR3 bases are TGCAGTGCTAGAGAAGCGGGGGTTACCGGGGAGCTGTTTTTT.